The 12 T cell receptor beta chains below were found in one sample sequenced in a study of cytomegalovirus exposure and HLA in healthy donors. PCR employed 60 Vbeta and 13 Jbeta primers. Profiled with immunoSEQ multiplex PCR; TCRdb holds only in-frame clones, not every one. The table includes about 200,000 clones, approximately 81% detected once. The material sequenced was PBMCs. The receptors stem from a man aged 25 to 45 in good health and CMV-seronegative.

The V and J genes are TRBV28 and TRBJ1-5, with D unclear. The CDR3 extends over 16 amino acids. CDR1 and CDR2 (germline): MDHEN, SYDVKM. V lost 1 base and J lost 3, with 13 bases in between. In nucleotides, the CDR3 is TGTGCCAGCAGTTTATCAGTCCAGGCGTTCAATCAGCCCCAGCATTTT. Translation gives CASSLSVQAFNQPQHF. The variable domain in full, with the rest retrieved from reference TRBV28 and TRBJ1-5, is DVKVTQSSRYLVKRTGEKVFLECVQDMDHENMFWYRQDPGLGLRLIYFSYDVKMKEKGDIPEGYSVSREKKERFSLILESASTNQTSMYLCASSLSVQAFNQPQHFGDGTRLSIL.

The chain couples TRBV6-5 to TRBJ1-2, with 8 nucleotides matching TRBD1. V dropped 6 bases and J dropped 7; count of bases not matched to a gene: 10. Germline V gives CDR1 MNHEY, CDR2 SVGAGI. The CDR3 is made up of 14 amino acids. The CDR3 loop reads CASRPDRGGGGYTF. As DNA, the CDR3 is TGTGCCAGCAGACCCGACAGGGGTGGCGGTGGCTACACCTTC.

The chain carries TRBV11-2 and TRBJ1-1; D gene unclear. From germline, CDR1 is SGHAT and CDR2 FQNNGV. Trimming pared 4 bases from V and 1 base from J, leaving 4 bases between. The CDR3 totals 12 residues. The CDR3 here is CASSSRNTEAFF. Here the CDR3 DNA reads TGTGCCAGCAGCTCGAGGAACACTGAAGCTTTCTTT.

As regards this clone: Germline and junction disagree at one end, which may indicate a read error. The genes are TRBV7-8 and TRBJ2-3; the D gene is possibly TRBD2 (6 bases). In germline, CDR1 is SGHVS, CDR2 FQNEAQ. The CDR3 sequence is 15 residues long. The DNA for the CDR3 is TGTGCCAGCAGCTCTACTAGTGGGAGCGGGTATACGCGGTATTTT. The encoded protein is CASSSTSGSGYTRYF.

This chain connects TRBV6-6 to TRBJ2-5, with 7 nucleotides matching TRBD2. The CDR3 runs to 16 residues. The V and J ends lost 2 bases and 0 bases, in that order; junction bases with no gene match: 6. Germline CDR1 MNHNY, CDR2 SVGAGI (reference sequence). The CDR3 protein is CASSYPSGANQETQYF. The CDR3 DNA reads as TGTGCCAGCAGTTACCCCAGCGGGGCAAACCAAGAGACCCAGTACTTC.

This rearrangement joins TRBV19 to TRBJ1-1; D remains ambiguous. Germline CDR1 and CDR2: LNHDA and SQIVND (reference sequence). The CDR3 sequence is 13 residues long. Trimming removed 9 bases at V and 5 bases at J, with 16 bases between. The DNA of the CDR3 is TGTGCCAGCGAGGACTGGAGTCTAACTGAAGCTTTCTTT. This encodes CASEDWSLTEAFF.

The chain links TRBV28 to TRBJ2-2; 8 nucleotides align to TRBD1. The CDR3 contains 16 residues. Losses at the gene ends were 5 bases for V and 1 base for J; bases not matched to a gene: 6. Looked up from germline, CDR1 is MDHEN and CDR2 is SYDVKM. DNA of the CDR3: TGTGCCAGCAGTCCTCTAGGACAGGGGAACACCGGGGAGCTGTTTTTT. It codes for CASSPLGQGNTGELFF. Supplemented by reference TRBV28 and TRBJ2-2, the full variable domain reads DVKVTQSSRYLVKRTGEKVFLECVQDMDHENMFWYRQDPGLGLRLIYFSYDVKMKEKGDIPEGYSVSREKKERFSLILESASTNQTSMYLCASSPLGQGNTGELFFGEGSRLTVL.

V and J are TRBV11-3 and TRBJ2-3; 7 bases align to TRBD2. J gave up 5 bases and V 4 bases, and 6 bases lay outside the gene matches. The CDR3 is made up of 14 amino acids. The V gene's germline CDR1 is SGHNT and CDR2 YENEEA. CDR3 in amino acids: CASSSGLVGDTQYF. The CDR3 nucleotides are TGTGCCAGCAGCTCCGGACTAGTTGGAGATACGCAGTATTTT.

This sequence joins TRBV6-6 and TRBJ2-3; possible D gene TRBD2, 6 bases. The CDR3 is made up of 16 amino acids. CDR1 MNHNY and CDR2 SVGAGI come from the germline V gene (reference sequence). Trimming cost V 1 base and J 0 bases, with 11 bases left between them. The CDR3 is CASSYWAGPSTDTQYF. The DNA for the CDR3 is TGTGCCAGCAGTTACTGGGCGGGGCCCAGCACAGATACGCAGTATTTT.

As DNA, the CDR3 is TGTGCCAGCAGTTCACCACCGGGTGGCTACACCTTC. This codes for CASSSPPGGYTF. The chain uses TRBV6-1 and TRBJ1-2; D gene ambiguous. Germline V gene data show CDR1 as MNHNS and CDR2 as SASEGT. The CDR3 has 12 residues. The ends were cut back, 5 bases at V and 7 bases at J, with 11 bases in the middle.

The rearrangement links TRBV7-2 to TRBJ2-3, with TRBD2 identical over 15 bases. The V gene's germline CDR1 is SGHTA and CDR2 FQGNSA. The junction had 8 bases not matched to a gene; V was cut back by 1 base and J by 3 bases. The CDR3 is 19 residues long. Here the CDR3 DNA reads TGTGCCAGCAGCTTAGGGGGCGGGACTAGCGGGGGGAGGACAGATACGCAGTATTTT. Amino acids: CASSLGGGTSGGRTDTQYF.

Regarding this clone: One end of the junction varies from germline; a read error may be responsible. Different DNA sequences within this sample yield the same CDR3. V and J are TRBV4-3 and TRBJ2-2; weak D call: TRBD2 (7 bases). The CDR3 is made up of 14 amino acids. Germline V CDR1 and CDR2: LGHNA, YSLEER. The CDR3 nucleotides read TGCGCTAGCAGCCAAGGGGGGGGAACCGGGGAGCTGTTTTTT. It specifies CASSQGGGTGELFF.